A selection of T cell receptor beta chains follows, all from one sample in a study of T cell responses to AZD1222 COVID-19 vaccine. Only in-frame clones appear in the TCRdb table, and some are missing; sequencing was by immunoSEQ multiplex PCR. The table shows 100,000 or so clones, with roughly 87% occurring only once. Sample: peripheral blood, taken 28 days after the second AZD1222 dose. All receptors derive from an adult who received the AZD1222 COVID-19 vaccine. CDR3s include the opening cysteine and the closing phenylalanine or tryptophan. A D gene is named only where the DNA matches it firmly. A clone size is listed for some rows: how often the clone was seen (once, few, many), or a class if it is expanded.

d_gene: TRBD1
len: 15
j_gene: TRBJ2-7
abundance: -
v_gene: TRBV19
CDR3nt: TGTGCCAGTAGTATAGATCAGGGGGCTAGGAACGAGCAGTACTTC
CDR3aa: CASSIDQGARNEQYF

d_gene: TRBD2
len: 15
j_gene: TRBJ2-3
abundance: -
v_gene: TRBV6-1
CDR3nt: TGTGCCAGCAGTGAACTAGCGGGAGCCTCAGATACGCAGTATTTT
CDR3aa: CASSELAGASDTQYF

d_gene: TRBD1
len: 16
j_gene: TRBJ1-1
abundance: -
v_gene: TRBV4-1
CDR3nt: TGCGCCAGCAGCCAAGAACAGGGGGCGCGGAACACTGAAGCTTTCTTT
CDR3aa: CASSQEQGARNTEAFF

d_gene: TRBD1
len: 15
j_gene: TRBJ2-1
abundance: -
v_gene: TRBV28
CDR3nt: TGTGCCAGCACCCTGAGACAGGGCGGATACAATGAGCAGTTCTTC
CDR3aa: CASTLRQGGYNEQFF

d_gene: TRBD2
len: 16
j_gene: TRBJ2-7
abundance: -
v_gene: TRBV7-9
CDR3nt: TGTGCCAGCAGCGGCGGACTAGCGGGAGTTAGCTACGAGCAGTACTTC
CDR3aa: CASSGGLAGVSYEQYF

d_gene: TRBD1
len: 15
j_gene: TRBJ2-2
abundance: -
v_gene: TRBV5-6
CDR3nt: TGTGCCAGCAGCTTGACAGGGACAGGGACCGGGGAGCTGTTTTTT
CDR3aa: CASSLTGTGTGELFF

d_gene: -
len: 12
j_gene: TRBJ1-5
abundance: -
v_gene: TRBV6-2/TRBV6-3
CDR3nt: TGTGCCAGCAGTTCGGGGGACCAGCCCCAGCATTTT
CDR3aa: CASSSGDQPQHF

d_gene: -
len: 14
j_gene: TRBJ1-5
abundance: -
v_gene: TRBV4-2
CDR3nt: TGTGCCAGCAGCCGAGGAAATAGCAATCAGCCCCAGCATTTT
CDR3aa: CASSRGNSNQPQHF

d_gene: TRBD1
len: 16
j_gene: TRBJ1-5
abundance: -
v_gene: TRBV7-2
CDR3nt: TGTGCCAGCAGTCTACCGGGACAGGGGGCTTTTCAGCCCCAGCATTTT
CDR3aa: CASSLPGQGAFQPQHF

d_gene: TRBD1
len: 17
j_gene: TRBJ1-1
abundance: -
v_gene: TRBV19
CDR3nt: TGTGCCAGTAGTAAGTCGGGACAGGGGTGGGTGAACACTGAAGCTTTCTTT
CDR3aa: CASSKSGQGWVNTEAFF

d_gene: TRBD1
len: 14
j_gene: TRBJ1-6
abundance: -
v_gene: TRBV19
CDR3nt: TGTGCCAGTAGTTTCGACAGGGGGAGTTCACCCCTCCACTTT
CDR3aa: CASSFDRGSSPLHF

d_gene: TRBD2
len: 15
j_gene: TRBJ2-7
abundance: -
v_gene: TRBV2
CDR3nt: TGTGCCAGCAGCGCCATAGGACTAGCGGACTACGAGCAGTACTTC
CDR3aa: CASSAIGLADYEQYF

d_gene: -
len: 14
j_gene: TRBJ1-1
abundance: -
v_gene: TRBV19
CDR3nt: TGTGCCAGTGGACTTCGGGGTACGGACACTGAAGCTTTCTTT
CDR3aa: CASGLRGTDTEAFF

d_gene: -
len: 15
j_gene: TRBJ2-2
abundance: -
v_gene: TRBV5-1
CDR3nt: TGCGCCAGCAGCTTGCTACCGAGCGTAACCGGGGAGCTGTTTTTT
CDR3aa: CASSLLPSVTGELFF

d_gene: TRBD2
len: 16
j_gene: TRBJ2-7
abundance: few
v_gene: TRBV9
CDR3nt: TGTGCCAGCAGCGTAGGGGTAGCGGGAGGCGCCTACGAGCAGTACTTC
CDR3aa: CASSVGVAGGAYEQYF

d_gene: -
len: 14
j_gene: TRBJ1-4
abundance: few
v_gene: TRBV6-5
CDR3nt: TGTGCCAGCAGTCTCGCGGGGTTGGGTGAAAAACTGTTTTTT
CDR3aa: CASSLAGLGEKLFF

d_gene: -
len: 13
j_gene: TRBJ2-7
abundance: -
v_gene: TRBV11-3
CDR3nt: TGTGCCAGCAGCTTGACAGTTGACTACGAGCAGTACTTC
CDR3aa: CASSLTVDYEQYF

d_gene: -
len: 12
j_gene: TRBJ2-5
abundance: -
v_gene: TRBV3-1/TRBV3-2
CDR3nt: TGTGCCAGCAGCCAATTTCAAGAGACCCAGTACTTC
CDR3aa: CASSQFQETQYF

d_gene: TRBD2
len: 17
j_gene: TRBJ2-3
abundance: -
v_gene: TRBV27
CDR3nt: TGTGCCAGCAGTTTCCGCGGGACTAGCGGGAGCACAGATACGCAGTATTTT
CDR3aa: CASSFRGTSGSTDTQYF

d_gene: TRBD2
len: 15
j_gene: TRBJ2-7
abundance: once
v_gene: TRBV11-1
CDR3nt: TGTGCCAGCAGCTTAGGGGGACTAGGAGTGTACGAGCAGTACTTC
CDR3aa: CASSLGGLGVYEQYF

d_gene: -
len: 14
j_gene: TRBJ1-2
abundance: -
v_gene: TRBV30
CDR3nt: TGTGCCTGGAGTGTACTGACAAGGAGCTATGGCTACACCTTC
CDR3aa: CAWSVLTRSYGYTF

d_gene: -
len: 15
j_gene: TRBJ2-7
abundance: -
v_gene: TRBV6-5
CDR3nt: TGTGCCAGCAGTTATAGGGGGGCACCTACCTACGAGCAGTACTTC
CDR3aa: CASSYRGAPTYEQYF

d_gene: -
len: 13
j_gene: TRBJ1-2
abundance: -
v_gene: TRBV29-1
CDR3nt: TGCAGCGTTGAATTTAGAGGGCGGTATGGCTACACCTTC
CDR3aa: CSVEFRGRYGYTF

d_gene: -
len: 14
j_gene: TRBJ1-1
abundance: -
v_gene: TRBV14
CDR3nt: TGTGCCAGCAGCCATGAACAGGGTGACACTGAAGCTTTCTTT
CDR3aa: CASSHEQGDTEAFF

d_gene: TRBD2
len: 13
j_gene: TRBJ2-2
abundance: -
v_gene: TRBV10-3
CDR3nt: TGTGCCATCAGCGCGGGAGGGACCGGGGAGCTGTTTTTT
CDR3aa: CAISAGGTGELFF

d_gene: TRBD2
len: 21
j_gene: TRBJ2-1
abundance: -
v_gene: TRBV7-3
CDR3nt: TGTGCCAGCAGCTTACCGCGAGGAGTAGCGGGAGGCAAAAGGAGCTACAATGAGCAGTTCTTC
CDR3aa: CASSLPRGVAGGKRSYNEQFF

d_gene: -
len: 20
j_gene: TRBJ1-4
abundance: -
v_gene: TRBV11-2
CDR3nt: TGTGCCAGCAGCTTAGATCCGGCAGGGCTCCGACTTAGTAAGAATGAAAAACTGTTTTTT
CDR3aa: CASSLDPAGLRLSKNEKLFF

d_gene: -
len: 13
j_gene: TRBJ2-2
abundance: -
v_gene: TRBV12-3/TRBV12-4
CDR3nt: TGTGCCAGCAGTTTCGACCGCACCGGGGAGCTGTTTTTT
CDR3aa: CASSFDRTGELFF

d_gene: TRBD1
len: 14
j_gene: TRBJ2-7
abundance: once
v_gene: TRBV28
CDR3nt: TGTGCCAGCAGTCCCGGGACAGGGTGGAGCGAGCAGTACTTC
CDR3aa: CASSPGTGWSEQYF

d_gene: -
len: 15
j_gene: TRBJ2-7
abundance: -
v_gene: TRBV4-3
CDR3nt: TGCGCCAGCAGCCAAGGTCCCAGGGGACCCTACGAGCAGTACTTC
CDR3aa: CASSQGPRGPYEQYF

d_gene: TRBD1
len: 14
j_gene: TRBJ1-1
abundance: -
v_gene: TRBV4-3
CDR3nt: TGCGCCAGCAGCCGCGACAGGGAGAACACTGAAGCTTTCTTT
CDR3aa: CASSRDRENTEAFF

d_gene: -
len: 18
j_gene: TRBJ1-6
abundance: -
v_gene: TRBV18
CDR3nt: TGTGCCAGCTCACCGCTGGGACGTTCAATCTCCTATAATTCACCCCTCCACTTT
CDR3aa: CASSPLGRSISYNSPLHF

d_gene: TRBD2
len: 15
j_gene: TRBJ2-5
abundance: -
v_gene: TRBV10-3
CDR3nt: TGTGCCATCAGCTCTAGCGGGAGGGGACAAGAGACCCAGTACTTC
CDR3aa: CAISSSGRGQETQYF

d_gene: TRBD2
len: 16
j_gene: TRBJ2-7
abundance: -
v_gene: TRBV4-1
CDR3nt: TGCGCCAGCAGCCATCGGTCTAGCGGGAGTCCCTACGAGCAGTACTTC
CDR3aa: CASSHRSSGSPYEQYF

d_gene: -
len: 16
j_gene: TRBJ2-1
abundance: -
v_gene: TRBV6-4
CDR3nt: TGTGCCAGCAGTGACCTAGAAACAAACTCCTACAATGAGCAGTTCTTC
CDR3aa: CASSDLETNSYNEQFF

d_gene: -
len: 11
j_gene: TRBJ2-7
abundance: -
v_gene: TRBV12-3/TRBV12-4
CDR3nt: TGTGCCAGCAGTCCCTCCCTCGAGCAGTACTTC
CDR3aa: CASSPSLEQYF

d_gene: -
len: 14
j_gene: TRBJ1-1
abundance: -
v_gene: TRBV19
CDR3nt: TGTGCCAGTAGAGTAGGACGGTTGAACACTGAAGCTTTCTTT
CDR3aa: CASRVGRLNTEAFF

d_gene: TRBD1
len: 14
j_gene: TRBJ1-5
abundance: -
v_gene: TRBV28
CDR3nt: TGTGCCAGCAGTCCGACAGGGGCCCACCGCCTGAAGCATTTT
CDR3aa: CASSPTGAHRLKHF

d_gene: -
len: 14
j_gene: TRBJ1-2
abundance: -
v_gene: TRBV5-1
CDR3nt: TGCGCCAGCAGCATGGACAGAGCTAACTATGGCTACACCTTC
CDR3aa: CASSMDRANYGYTF

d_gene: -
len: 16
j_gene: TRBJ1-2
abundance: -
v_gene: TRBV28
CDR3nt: TGTGCCAGCAGTTCTAGGTCATCGGGCAGGGGCTATGGCTACACCTTC
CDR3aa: CASSSRSSGRGYGYTF

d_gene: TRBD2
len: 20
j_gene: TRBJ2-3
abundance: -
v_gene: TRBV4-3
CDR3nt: TGCGCCAGCAGCCAAGATACCAGACTAGCGGGAGGGCCTAGCACAGATACGCAGTATTTT
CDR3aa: CASSQDTRLAGGPSTDTQYF

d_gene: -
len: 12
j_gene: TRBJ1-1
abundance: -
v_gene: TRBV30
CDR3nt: TGTGCCTGGAGAGACAGTTCCACTGAAGCTTTCTTT
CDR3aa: CAWRDSSTEAFF

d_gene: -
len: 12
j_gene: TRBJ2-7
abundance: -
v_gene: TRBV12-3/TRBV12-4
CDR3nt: TGTGCCAGCAGTTTAGCAATCTTCGAGCAGTACTTC
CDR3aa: CASSLAIFEQYF

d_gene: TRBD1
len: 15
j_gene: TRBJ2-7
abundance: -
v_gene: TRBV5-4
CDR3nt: TGTGCCAGCAGACGACAGGGGCTGAGCTCCTACGAGCAGTACTTC
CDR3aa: CASRRQGLSSYEQYF

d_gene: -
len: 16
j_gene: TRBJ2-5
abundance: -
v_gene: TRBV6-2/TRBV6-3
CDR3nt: TGTGCCAGCAGTAAGGGCGGGGGACAAGGCAAAGAGACCCAGTACTTC
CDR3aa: CASSKGGGQGKETQYF

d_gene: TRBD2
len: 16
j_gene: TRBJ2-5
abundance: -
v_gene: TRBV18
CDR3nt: TGTGCCAGCTCACCACCCCTCGCTAGCGGGGGGGAGACCCAGTACTTC
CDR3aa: CASSPPLASGGETQYF

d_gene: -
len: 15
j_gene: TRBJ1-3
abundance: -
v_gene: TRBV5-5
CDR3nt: TGTGCCAGCAGCTTGGGCTACAACTCTGGAAACACCATATATTTT
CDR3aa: CASSLGYNSGNTIYF

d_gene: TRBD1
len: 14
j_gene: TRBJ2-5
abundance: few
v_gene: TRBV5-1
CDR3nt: TGCGCCAGCAGCCTGGGACAGGTACAAGAGACCCAGTACTTC
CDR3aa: CASSLGQVQETQYF

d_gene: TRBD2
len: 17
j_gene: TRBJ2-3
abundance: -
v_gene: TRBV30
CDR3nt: TGTGCCTGGAGTTCTAGCGGGAGAGGTTTTAGCACAGATACGCAGTATTTT
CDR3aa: CAWSSSGRGFSTDTQYF

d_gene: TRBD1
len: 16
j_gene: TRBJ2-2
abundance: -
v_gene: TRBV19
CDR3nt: TGTGCCAGTAGAGAGCCCGGGACAGGGAGGACCGGGGAGCTGTTTTTT
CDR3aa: CASREPGTGRTGELFF

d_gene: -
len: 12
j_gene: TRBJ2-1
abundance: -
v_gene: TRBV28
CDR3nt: TGTGCCAGCAACCACGACGACCTCGGGCCGTTCTTC
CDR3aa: CASNHDDLGPFF

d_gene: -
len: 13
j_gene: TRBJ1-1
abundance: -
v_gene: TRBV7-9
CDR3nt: TGTGCCAGCTCTCTAGGGGCGAACACTGAAGCTTTCTTT
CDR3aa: CASSLGANTEAFF

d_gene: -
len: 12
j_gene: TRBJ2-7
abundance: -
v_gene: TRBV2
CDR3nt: TGTGCCAGCAGTGAAGGACGGCGCGAGCAGTACTTC
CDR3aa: CASSEGRREQYF

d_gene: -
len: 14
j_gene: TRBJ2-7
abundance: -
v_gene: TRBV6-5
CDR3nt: TGTGCCAGCAGGAGAACGGGGGCTAACTACGAGCAGTACTTC
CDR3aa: CASRRTGANYEQYF

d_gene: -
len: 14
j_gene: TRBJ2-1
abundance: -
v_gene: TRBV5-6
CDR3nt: TGTGCCAGCAGCAAGGAAGTCTCCTACAATGAGCAGTTCTTC
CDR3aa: CASSKEVSYNEQFF

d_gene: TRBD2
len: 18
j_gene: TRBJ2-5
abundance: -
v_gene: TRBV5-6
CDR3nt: TGTGCCAGCAGCTTGGCCCTGGCTAGCGGGAGCTCAAAAGAGACCCAGTACTTC
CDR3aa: CASSLALASGSSKETQYF

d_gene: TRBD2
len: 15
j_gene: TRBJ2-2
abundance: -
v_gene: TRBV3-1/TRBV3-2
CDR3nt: TGTGCCAGCAGTATTGGCGGGAGTTCCACCGGGGAGCTGTTTTTT
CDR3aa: CASSIGGSSTGELFF